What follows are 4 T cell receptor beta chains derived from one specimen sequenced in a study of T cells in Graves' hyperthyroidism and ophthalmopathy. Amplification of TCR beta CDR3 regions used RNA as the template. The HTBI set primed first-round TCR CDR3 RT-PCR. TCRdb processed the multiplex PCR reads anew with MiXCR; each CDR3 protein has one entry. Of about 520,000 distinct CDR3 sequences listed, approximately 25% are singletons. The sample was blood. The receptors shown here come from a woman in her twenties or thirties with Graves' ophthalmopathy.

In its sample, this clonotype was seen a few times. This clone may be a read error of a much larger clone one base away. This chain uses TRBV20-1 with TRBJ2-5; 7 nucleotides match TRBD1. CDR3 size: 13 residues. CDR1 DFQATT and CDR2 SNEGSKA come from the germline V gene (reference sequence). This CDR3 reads CSAKKTGLETKYF. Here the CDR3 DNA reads TGCAGTGCCAAAAAGACAGGGTTGGAGACCAAGTACTTC.

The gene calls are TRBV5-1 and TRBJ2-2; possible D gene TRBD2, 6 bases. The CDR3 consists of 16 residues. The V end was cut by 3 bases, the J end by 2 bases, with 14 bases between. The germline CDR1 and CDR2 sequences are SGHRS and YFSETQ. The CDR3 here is CASSSLGSFNTGELFF. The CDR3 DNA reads TGCGCCAGCAGCTCCCTCGGGAGTTTTAACACCGGGGAGCTGTTTTTT.

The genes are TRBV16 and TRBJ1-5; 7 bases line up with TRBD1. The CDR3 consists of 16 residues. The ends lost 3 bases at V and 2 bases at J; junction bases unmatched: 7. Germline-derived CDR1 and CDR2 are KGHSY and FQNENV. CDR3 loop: CASSQTGNPGNQPQHF. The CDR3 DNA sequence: TGTGCCAGCAGCCAGACAGGGAACCCGGGCAATCAGCCCCAGCATTTT.

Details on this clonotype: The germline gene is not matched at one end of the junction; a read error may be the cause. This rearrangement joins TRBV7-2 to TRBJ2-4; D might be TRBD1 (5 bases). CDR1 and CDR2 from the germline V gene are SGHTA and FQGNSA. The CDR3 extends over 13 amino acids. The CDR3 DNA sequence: TGTGCCAGCAGCCTACGACAGCTAAACATTAAGTACTTC. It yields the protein CASSLRQLNIKYF.